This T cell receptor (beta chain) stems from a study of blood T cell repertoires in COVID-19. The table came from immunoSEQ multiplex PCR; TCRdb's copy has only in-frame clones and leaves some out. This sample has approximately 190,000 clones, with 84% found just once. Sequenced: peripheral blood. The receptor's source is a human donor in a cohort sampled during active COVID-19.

The CDR3 DNA reads TGCAGCGCCCGAATCGGACAGGGAGGGTATGAGCAGTTCTTC. Protein: CSARIGQGGYEQFF. This chain uses TRBV29-1 with TRBJ2-1; a weak D match, TRBD1 (8 bases). Germline loops: CDR1 SQVTM, CDR2 ANQGSEA. Trimming took 7 bases from V and 8 from J, leaving 21 bases between them. The CDR3 has 14 residues.